The source of this T cell receptor (beta chain) is a study of shared clonotypes between healthy human individuals. Study-level information: Each donor's CD4 naive and CD4 memory cells filled three plates apiece, CD8 naive two, and CD8 memory one.

CDR3 size: 15 residues. Trimming shortened V by 2 bases and J by 2 bases, and 10 bases separated the two germline ends. The germline V gene has CDR1 MNHEY and CDR2 SVGAGI. The DNA input per sorted-subset replicate PCR was 150 to 200 ng, corresponding to some 30,000 T cell genomes. In the original analysis: Without quality scores, immunoSEQ junctional reads could not be filtered like full-length reads. Only in-frame clones appear in the TCRdb table, and some are missing; sequencing was by immunoSEQ multiplex PCR. V, J and clone size were drawn from that table, and D and trimming were deduced from the DNA. The sample has roughly 320,000 clones, about nine tenths seen once.

The TCR sequence derives from a man between 18 and 29 years old in good health. The sample was memory CD8+ T cells sorted from blood. As for subset: CD45RO+ cells pooled with CCR7-negative TemRA cells. The chain couples TRBV6-5 to TRBJ1-5; D is possibly TRBD1 (6 bases). The CDR3: CASSYTGAGNQPQHF. DNA of the CDR3: TGTGCCAGCAGTTACACGGGGGCTGGCAATCAGCCCCAGCATTTT.